Following are 22 T cell receptor beta chains from one sample sequenced in a study of beta chain features in type 1 diabetes. Since all of the isolated RNA was reverse transcribed, expressed TCRB transcripts were what got sequenced. Some clones are missing from TCRdb's copy, which holds only in-frame ones; the method was immunoSEQ multiplex PCR. This sample has 300,000 to 400,000 clones, with around 7.6% found just once. The sample taken for sequencing was central memory CD4+ T cells from blood. All receptors derive from a woman aged 18-29 years in good health.

On this clone itself: The sample carries other DNA sequences with the same CDR3. The chain couples TRBV28 to TRBJ2-7; D unresolved. This CDR3 has 11 residues. With 6 bases removed from V and 3 bases from J, the gap between germline ends came to 6 bases. CDR1 is MDHEN, CDR2 SYDVKM, per germline. Here the CDR3 reads CASSLHYEQYF. The CDR3 coding sequence is TGTGCCAGCAGCCTGCACTACGAGCAGTACTTC. Full variable domain (outside the CDR3, taken from reference TRBV28 and TRBJ2-7): DVKVTQSSRYLVKRTGEKVFLECVQDMDHENMFWYRQDPGLGLRLIYFSYDVKMKEKGDIPEGYSVSREKKERFSLILESASTNQTSMYLCASSLHYEQYFGPGTRLTVT.

CDR3 in amino acids: CASSVTSGSLNEQFF. The CDR3 DNA sequence: TGTGCCAGCAGCGTGACTAGTGGTAGTCTCAATGAGCAGTTCTTC. The chain recombines TRBV7-9 with TRBJ2-1, with TRBD2 as a possible D gene (6 bases). Germline V gives CDR1 SEHNR, CDR2 FQNEAQ (reference sequence). The ends were cut back, 5 bases at V and 6 bases at J, with 17 bases in the middle. The CDR3 is made up of 15 amino acids.

This clone has at least ten counts. The rearrangement uses TRBV29-1 and TRBJ2-1; D gene unclear. The V gene's germline CDR1 is SQVTM and CDR2 ANQGSEA. V lost 6 bases and J 9 bases, leaving 15 bases between the germline ends. CDR3 length equals 12 residues. This CDR3 is CSVRKGSGEQFF. CDR3 DNA: TGCAGCGTGAGGAAGGGCTCAGGTGAGCAGTTCTTC.

There are a few counts of this clone. The CDR3: CASTFISPGELFF. DNA of the CDR3: TGTGCCAGCACCTTCATTAGTCCCGGGGAGCTGTTTTTT. The chain recombines TRBV6-5 with TRBJ2-2; no definite D call. V was cut by 7 bases and J by 6 bases, with 12 bases left in between. This CDR3 has 13 amino acids. Germline V gene data show CDR1 as MNHEY and CDR2 as SVGAGI.

The V call is TRBV6-5, the J call TRBJ2-1; a possible D gene is TRBD2 (5 bases). This CDR3 has 16 amino acids. The germline CDR1 and CDR2 sequences are MNHEY and SVGAGI. V lost 2 bases and J 3 bases, leaving 14 bases between the germline ends. In nucleotides, the CDR3 is TGTGCCAGCAGTTACCGGGCTAGCTTCGGCTACAATGAGCAGTTCTTC. It translates to CASSYRASFGYNEQFF.

This clone showed up just a few times. J is TRBJ2-7 and V is TRBV18, with a weak D call TRBD1 (6 bases). V lost 6 bases and J 0 bases, leaving 15 bases between the germline ends. The CDR3 has 15 residues. Germline loops: CDR1 KGHSH, CDR2 LQKENI. The CDR3 reads CASSDGTKSSYEQYF. The CDR3 DNA follows: TGTGCCAGCTCGGACGGGACAAAGAGCTCCTACGAGCAGTACTTC.

This clone turned up a few times. This chain uses TRBV19 with TRBJ1-5; 8 bases match TRBD1. Germline V CDR1 and CDR2: LNHDA, SQIVND (reference sequence). V gave up 5 bases and J gave up 7 bases; unmatched junction bases: 7. The CDR3 is 14 residues long. CDR3 in DNA: TGTGCCAGTAGTGAGACAGGGGCAAGACAGCCCCAGCATTTT. It specifies CASSETGARQPQHF.

V is TRBV2 and J is TRBJ1-6; D might be TRBD1 (6 bases). V lost 3 bases and J 11 bases, leaving 14 bases between the germline ends. CDR1 and CDR2 (germline): SNHLY, FYNNEI. The CDR3 has 14 residues. The CDR3 here is CASSEGRGNPPLHF. For the CDR3, the DNA is TGTGCCAGCAGTGAGGGCAGGGGCAATCCACCCCTCCACTTT. The full variable domain, completed using reference TRBV2 and TRBJ1-6, is EPEVTQTPSHQVTQMGQEVILRCVPISNHLYFYWYRQILGQKVEFLVSFYNNEISEKSEIFDDQFSVERPDGSNFTLKIRSTKLEDSAMYFCASSEGRGNPPLHFGNGTRLTVT.

This CDR3 is CASSQGSVPKYNEQFF. The CDR3, as DNA: TGTGCCAGCAGTCAGGGGTCGGTCCCTAAGTACAATGAGCAGTTCTTC. The J gene is TRBJ2-1, the V gene TRBV7-2, with a possible D match to TRBD1 (6 bases). V was trimmed by 6 bases and J by 4 bases, leaving 19 bases between them. The CDR3 is 16 residues long. Germline CDR1 SGHTA, CDR2 FQGNSA.

This clone was observed a few times. J is TRBJ2-1 and V is TRBV4-2; 7 positions agree with TRBD2. The CDR3 has 17 residues. Germline V gene data show CDR1 as LGHNA and CDR2 as YNFKEQ. After removal of 1 base from V and 3 bases from J, the junction contained 9 bases not matched to a gene. The CDR3 loop reads CASSQGETSLNYNEQFF. The DNA of the CDR3 is TGTGCCAGCAGCCAAGGGGAGACTAGCTTGAACTACAATGAGCAGTTCTTC.

The chain has TRBV15 and TRBJ2-3; 7 bases fit TRBD2. CDR1 and CDR2 (germline): LNHNV, YYDKDF (reference sequence). Losses at the gene ends were 3 bases for V and 5 bases for J; bases not matched to a gene: 5. This CDR3 has 14 residues. CDR3 sequence (DNA): TGTGCCACCAGCAGGGACGTAGCGGGAGATACGCAGTATTTT. This codes for CATSRDVAGDTQYF.

This clone was counted a few times. This sequence joins TRBV27 and TRBJ2-7; D gene ambiguous. Germline V CDR1 and CDR2: MNHEY, SMNVEV (reference sequence). The CDR3 consists of 14 residues. The V and J ends lost 5 bases and 0 bases respectively, with 11 bases between them. The CDR3 region is CASSPRQVSYEQYF. CDR3 DNA sequence: TGTGCCAGCAGTCCCAGGCAGGTCTCCTACGAGCAGTACTTC.

V is TRBV6-5 and J is TRBJ1-1, with a weak D call TRBD1 (5 bases). The germline V gene has CDR1 MNHEY and CDR2 SVGAGI. V was cut by 2 bases and J by 7 bases, with 5 bases left in between. The CDR3 length is 11 residues. CDR3 in amino acids: CASSYQGEAFF. CDR3 nucleotide sequence: TGTGCCAGCAGTTACCAGGGTGAAGCTTTCTTT.

This clone has a handful of counts. The rearrangement uses TRBV18 and TRBJ1-2; 7 bases align to TRBD1. V shed 3 bases and J 2 bases; nucleotides not matched to a gene: 9. CDR1 is KGHSH, CDR2 LQKENI, per germline. The CDR3 sequence is 16 residues long. CDR3 in amino acids: CASSPALDRDNYGYTF. In nucleotides, the CDR3 is TGTGCCAGCTCACCCGCCCTCGACAGGGACAACTATGGCTACACCTTC.

This clone was seen more than once but under ten times. The chain carries TRBV18 and TRBJ1-5; D not resolved. The germline V and J ends were trimmed by 4 bases and 0 bases, with 1 base remaining between them. CDR1 is KGHSH, CDR2 LQKENI, per germline. CDR3 length equals 12 residues. The CDR3 nucleotides read TGTGCCAGCTCACGTAGCAATCAGCCCCAGCATTTT. Its protein product is CASSRSNQPQHF.

This clone was detected only a few times. The CDR3 reads CASSQVWGASETYGYTF. The DNA for the CDR3 is TGCGCCAGCAGCCAAGTCTGGGGGGCCTCGGAAACCTATGGCTACACCTTC. V usage is TRBV4-3 and J usage is TRBJ1-2, with a possible D match to TRBD1 (6 bases). The length of the CDR3 is 17 residues. Germline CDR1 LGHNA, CDR2 YSLEER. V dropped 1 base and J dropped 4 bases, with 19 bases sitting between them.

In its sample, this clone was seen many times. Here the CDR3 DNA reads TGTGCCAGCAGTGAATCCAGTAGCGGGAGGGCCTGGGAGCAGTACTTC. This encodes CASSESSSGRAWEQYF. The chain couples TRBV25-1 to TRBJ2-7; 11 nucleotides align to TRBD2. The CDR3 runs to 16 residues. The trim removed 1 base at V and 7 bases at J, leaving 9 bases unmatched. Germline V lookup: CDR1 MGHDK, CDR2 SYGVNS.

The chain has TRBV19 and TRBJ2-3; tentatively, D is TRBD1 (8 bases). Germline values: CDR1 LNHDA, CDR2 SQIVND (reference sequence). V gave up 3 bases and J gave up 6 bases, with 19 bases separating them. The CDR3 has 16 residues. Here the CDR3 reads CASSMSSGRQGDTQYF. The CDR3 nucleotides are TGTGCCAGTAGTATGTCTAGCGGACGACAGGGGGATACGCAGTATTTT.

The chain joins TRBV5-6 to TRBJ2-1; 10 nucleotides align to TRBD2. Germline V gene data show CDR1 as SGHDT and CDR2 as YYEEEE. Trimming removed 3 bases from V and 4 bases from J; junction bases left unmatched: 10. The CDR3 sequence is 17 residues long. The CDR3 DNA reads TGTGCCAGCAGCTCAACAGCCGGGACTAGCGTATACAATGAGCAGTTCTTC. Amino acid sequence: CASSSTAGTSVYNEQFF.

The genes are TRBV5-1 and TRBJ2-2; 8 positions agree with TRBD2. CDR3 size: 15 residues. J lost 6 bases, V lost 2 bases, and 6 bases had no gene match. CDR1 is SGHRS, CDR2 YFSETQ, per germline. The CDR3: CASSLAGVLAGELFF. The CDR3 coding sequence is TGCGCCAGCAGCTTAGCGGGAGTTTTAGCCGGGGAGCTGTTTTTT.

This clone was observed a handful of times. The rearrangement joins TRBV4-1 to TRBJ2-7; 12 bases fit TRBD2. The CDR3 is 13 residues long. V lost 0 bases and J lost 13; bases outside the gene matches: 4. From germline, CDR1 is MGHRA and CDR2 YSYEKL. The chain's CDR3 is CASSQDKGLAGYF. CDR3 DNA: TGCGCCAGCAGCCAAGATAAAGGACTAGCGGGATACTTC.

The chain combines TRBV28 with TRBJ1-1; unclear D gene. Looked up from germline, CDR1 is MDHEN and CDR2 is SYDVKM. The CDR3 spans 14 residues. V dropped 5 bases and J dropped 0 bases, with 10 bases sitting between them. CDR3 in amino acids: CASSPTYMNTEAFF. The CDR3 DNA sequence: TGTGCCAGCAGTCCCACCTACATGAACACTGAAGCTTTCTTT.